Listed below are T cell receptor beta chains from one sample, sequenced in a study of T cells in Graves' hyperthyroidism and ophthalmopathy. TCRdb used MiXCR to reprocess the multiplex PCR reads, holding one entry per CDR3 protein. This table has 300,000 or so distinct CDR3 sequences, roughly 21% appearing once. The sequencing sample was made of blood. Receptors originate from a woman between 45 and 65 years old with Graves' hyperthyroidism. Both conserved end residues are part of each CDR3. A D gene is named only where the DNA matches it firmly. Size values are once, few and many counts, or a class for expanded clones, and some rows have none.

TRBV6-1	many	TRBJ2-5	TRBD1	CASSVSRTGAAETQYF	TGTGCCAGCAGTGTCTCTCGGACAGGAGCTGCAGAGACCCAGTACTTC
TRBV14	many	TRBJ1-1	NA	CASSPYGQGNTEAFF	TGTGCCAGCAGCCCCTACGGGCAGGGGAACACTGAAGCTTTCTTT
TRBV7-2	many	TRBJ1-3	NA	CASSPSYRTLDDSGNTIYF	TGTGCCAGCAGCCCATCCTATCGGACTTTGGATGACTCTGGAAACACCATATATTTT
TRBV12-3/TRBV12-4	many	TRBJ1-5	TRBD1	CASSYLQGAQHF	TGTGCCAGCAGTTACCTACAGGGGGCCCAGCATTTT
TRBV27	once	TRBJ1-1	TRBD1	CASSRAGTGVGEAFF	TGTGCCAGCAGTAGAGCCGGGACAGGGGTCGGTGAAGCTTTCTTT
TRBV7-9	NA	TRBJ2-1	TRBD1	CASSAQQGSNEQFF	TGTGCCAGCAGCGCCCAACAGGGGTCCAATGAGCAGTTCTTC
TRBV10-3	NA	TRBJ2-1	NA	CAISEQTANNEQFF	TGTGCCATCAGTGAGCAGACAGCAAACAATGAGCAGTTCTTC
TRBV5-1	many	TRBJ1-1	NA	CASSFEVTRTEAFF	TGCGCCAGCAGCTTTGAGGTAACGAGGACTGAAGCTTTCTTT
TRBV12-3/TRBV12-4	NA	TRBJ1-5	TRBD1	CASSSQGKVKPQHF	TGTGCCAGCAGTTCACAGGGGAAGGTGAAGCCCCAGCATTTT
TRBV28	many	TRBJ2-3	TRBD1	CASSLTGGTSTDTQYF	TGTGCCAGCAGCCTCACAGGGGGCACTAGCACAGATACGCAGTATTTT
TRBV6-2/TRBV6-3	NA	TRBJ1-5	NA	CASRAGNQPQHF	TGTGCCAGCAGGGCGGGGAATCAGCCCCAGCATTTT
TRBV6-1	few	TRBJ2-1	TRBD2	CASRTSGGDNEQFF	TGTGCCAGCAGGACTAGCGGAGGTGACAATGAGCAGTTCTTC
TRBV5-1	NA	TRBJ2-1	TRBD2	CASSLSGTSSYNEQFF	TGCGCCAGCAGTTTGTCCGGGACTAGCTCCTACAATGAGCAGTTCTTC
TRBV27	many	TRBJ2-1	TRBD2	CASSLSSGFNNEQFF	TGTGCCAGCAGTTTATCTAGCGGGTTTAACAATGAGCAGTTCTTC
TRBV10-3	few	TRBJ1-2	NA	CAISESPGPSYGYTF	TGTGCCATCAGTGAGAGTCCAGGGCCCTCTTATGGCTACACCTTC